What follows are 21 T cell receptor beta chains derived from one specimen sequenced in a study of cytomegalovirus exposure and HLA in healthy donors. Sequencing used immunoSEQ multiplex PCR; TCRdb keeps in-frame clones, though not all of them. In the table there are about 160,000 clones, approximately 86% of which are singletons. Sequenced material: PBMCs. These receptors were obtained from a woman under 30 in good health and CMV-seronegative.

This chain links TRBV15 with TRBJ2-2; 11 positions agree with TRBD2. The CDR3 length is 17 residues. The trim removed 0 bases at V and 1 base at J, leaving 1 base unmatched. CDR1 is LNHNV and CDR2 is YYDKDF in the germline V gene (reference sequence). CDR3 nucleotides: TGTGCCACCAGCAGAGAGGGACTAGCGGTGAACACCGGGGAGCTGTTTTTT. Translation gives CATSREGLAVNTGELFF. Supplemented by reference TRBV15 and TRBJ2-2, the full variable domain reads DAMVIQNPRYQVTQFGKPVTLSCSQTLNHNVMYWYQQKSSQAPKLLFHYYDKDFNNEADTPDNFQSRRPNTSFCFLDIRSPGLGDTAMYLCATSREGLAVNTGELFFGEGSRLTVL.

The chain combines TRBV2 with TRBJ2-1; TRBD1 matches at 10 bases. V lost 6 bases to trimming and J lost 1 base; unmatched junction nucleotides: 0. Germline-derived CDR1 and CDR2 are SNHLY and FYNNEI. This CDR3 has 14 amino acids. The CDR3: CASRDRGSYNEQFF. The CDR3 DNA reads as TGTGCCAGCAGGGACAGGGGGTCCTACAATGAGCAGTTCTTC.

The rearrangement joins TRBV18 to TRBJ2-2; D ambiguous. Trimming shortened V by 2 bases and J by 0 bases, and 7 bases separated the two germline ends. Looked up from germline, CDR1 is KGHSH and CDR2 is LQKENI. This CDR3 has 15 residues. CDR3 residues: CASSPTQTNTGELFF. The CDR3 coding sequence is TGTGCCAGCTCACCAACACAGACGAACACCGGGGAGCTGTTTTTT.

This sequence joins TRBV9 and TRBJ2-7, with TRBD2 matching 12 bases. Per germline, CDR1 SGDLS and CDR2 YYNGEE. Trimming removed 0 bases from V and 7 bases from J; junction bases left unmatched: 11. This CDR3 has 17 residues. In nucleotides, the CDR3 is TGTGCCAGCAGCGTAGGTCCTAGCGGGAGGGCTAGAAGTGAGCAGTACTTC. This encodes CASSVGPSGRARSEQYF. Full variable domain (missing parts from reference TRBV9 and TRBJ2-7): DSGVTQTPKHLITATGQRVTLRCSPRSGDLSVYWYQQSLDQGLQFLIQYYNGEERAKGNILERFSAQQFPDLHSELNLSSLELGDSALYFCASSVGPSGRARSEQYFGPGTRLTVT.

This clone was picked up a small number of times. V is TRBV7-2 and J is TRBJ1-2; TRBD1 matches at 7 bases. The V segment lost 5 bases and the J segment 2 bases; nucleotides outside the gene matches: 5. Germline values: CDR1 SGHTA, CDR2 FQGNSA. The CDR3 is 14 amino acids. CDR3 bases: TGTGCCAGCAGCCAACAGGGACAGAACTATGGCTACACCTTC. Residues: CASSQQGQNYGYTF.

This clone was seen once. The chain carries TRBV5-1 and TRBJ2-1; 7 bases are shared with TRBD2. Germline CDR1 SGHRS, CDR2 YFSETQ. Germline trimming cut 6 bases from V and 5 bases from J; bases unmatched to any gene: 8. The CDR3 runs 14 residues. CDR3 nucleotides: TGCGCCAGCACCTTCGTCGGGGGGAACAATGAGCAGTTCTTC. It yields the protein CASTFVGGNNEQFF.

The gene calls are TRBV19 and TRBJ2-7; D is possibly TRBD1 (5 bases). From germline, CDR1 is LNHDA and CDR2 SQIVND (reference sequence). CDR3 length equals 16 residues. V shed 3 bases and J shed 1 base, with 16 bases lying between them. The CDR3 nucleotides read TGTGCCAGTAGTATCAGGTGGGCAGGGTCATCCTACGAGCAGTACTTC. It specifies CASSIRWAGSSYEQYF.

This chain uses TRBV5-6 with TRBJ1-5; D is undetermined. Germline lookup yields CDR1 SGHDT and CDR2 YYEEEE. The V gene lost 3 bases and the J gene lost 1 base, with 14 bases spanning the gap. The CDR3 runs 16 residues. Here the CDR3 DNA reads TGTGCCAGCAGCTCCCAGCCTCGCGGAAGCAATCAGCCCCAGCATTTT. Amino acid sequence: CASSSQPRGSNQPQHF.

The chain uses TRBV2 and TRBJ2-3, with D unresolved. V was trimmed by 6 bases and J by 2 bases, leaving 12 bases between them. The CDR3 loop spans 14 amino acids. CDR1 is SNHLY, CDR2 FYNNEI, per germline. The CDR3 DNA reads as TGTGCCAGCAGCCCCGAGGCCTTCACAGATACGCAGTATTTT. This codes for CASSPEAFTDTQYF.

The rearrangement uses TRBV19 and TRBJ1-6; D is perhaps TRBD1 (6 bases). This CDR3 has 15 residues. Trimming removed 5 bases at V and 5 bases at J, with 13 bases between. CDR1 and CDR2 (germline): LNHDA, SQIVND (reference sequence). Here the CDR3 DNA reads TGTGCCAGTAGTCCGAACCGACAGGATAATTCACCCCTCCACTTT. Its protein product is CASSPNRQDNSPLHF.

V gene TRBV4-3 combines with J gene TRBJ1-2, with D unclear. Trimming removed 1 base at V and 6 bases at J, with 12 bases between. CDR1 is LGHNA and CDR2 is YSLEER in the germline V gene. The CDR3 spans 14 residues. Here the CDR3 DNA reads TGCGCCAGCAGCCAAGTACGGGGTGAGCATGGCTACACCTTC. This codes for CASSQVRGEHGYTF.

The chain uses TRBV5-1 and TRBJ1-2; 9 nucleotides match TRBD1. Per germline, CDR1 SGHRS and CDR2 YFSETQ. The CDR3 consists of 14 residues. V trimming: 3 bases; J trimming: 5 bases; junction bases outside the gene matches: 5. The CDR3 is CASSSGQGQYGYTF. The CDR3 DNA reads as TGCGCCAGCAGCTCGGGACAGGGTCAATATGGCTACACCTTC.

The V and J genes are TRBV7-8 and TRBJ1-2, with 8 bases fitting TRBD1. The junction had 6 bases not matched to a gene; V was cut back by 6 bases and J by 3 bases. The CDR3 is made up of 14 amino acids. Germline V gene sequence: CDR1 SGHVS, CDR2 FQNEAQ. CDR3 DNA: TGTGCCAGCAGTCGGACAGGGCCCTACTATGGCTACACCTTC. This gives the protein CASSRTGPYYGYTF.

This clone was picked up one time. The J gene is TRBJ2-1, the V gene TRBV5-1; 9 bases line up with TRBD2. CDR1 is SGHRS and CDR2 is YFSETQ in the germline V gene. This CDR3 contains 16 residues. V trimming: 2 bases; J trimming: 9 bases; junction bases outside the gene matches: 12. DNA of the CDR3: TGCGCCAGCAGCTTATCCCGCCGACTAGCGGCGGGTGAGCAGTTCTTC. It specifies CASSLSRRLAAGEQFF.

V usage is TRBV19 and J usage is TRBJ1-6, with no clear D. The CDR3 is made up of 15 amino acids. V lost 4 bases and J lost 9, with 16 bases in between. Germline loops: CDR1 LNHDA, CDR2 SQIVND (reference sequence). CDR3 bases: TGTGCCAGTAGTACCCGTGGAGGGATTGGTTCACCCCTCCACTTT. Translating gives CASSTRGGIGSPLHF.

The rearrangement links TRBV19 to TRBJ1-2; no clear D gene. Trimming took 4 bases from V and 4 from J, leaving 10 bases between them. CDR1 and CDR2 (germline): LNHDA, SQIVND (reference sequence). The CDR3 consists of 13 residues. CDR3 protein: CASSNGGIYGYTF. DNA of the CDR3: TGTGCCAGTAGTAACGGCGGGATCTATGGCTACACCTTC.

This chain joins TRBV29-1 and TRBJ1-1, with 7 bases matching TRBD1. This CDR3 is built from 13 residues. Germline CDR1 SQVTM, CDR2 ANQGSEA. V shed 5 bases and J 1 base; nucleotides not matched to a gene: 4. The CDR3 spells CSVRQGTNTEAFF. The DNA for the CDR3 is TGCAGCGTTCGACAGGGCACGAACACTGAAGCTTTCTTT.

Written as DNA, the CDR3 is TGTGCCAGCAGCGGAGGACTAGAGGTGTCCTACAATGAGCAGTTCTTC. Translating gives CASSGGLEVSYNEQFF. This rearrangement joins TRBV11-2 to TRBJ2-1; TRBD2 matches at 7 bases. CDR1 is SGHAT, CDR2 FQNNGV, per germline. The CDR3 has 16 amino acids. The V and J ends lost 5 bases and 1 base, in that order; junction bases with no gene match: 8.

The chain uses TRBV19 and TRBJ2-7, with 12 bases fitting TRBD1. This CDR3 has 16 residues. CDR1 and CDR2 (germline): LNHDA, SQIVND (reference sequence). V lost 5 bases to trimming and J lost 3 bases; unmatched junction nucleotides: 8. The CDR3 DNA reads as TGTGCCAGTAGTGCTACCGGGACAGGGGGCAGCTACGAGCAGTACTTC. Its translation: CASSATGTGGSYEQYF.

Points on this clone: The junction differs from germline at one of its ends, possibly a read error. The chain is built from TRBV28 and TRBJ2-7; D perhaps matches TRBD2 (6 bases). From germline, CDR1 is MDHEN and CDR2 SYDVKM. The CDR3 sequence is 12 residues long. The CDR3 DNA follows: TGTGCCAGCAGTTCCTGGAGGGGACTGGGGGAATTC. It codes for CASSSWRGLGEF.

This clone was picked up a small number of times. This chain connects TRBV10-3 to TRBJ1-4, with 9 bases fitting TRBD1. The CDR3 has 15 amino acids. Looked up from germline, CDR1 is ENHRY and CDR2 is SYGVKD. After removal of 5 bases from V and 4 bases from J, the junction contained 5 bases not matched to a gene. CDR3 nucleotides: TGTGCCATCAGTCCCTGGACAGGGGTTAATGAAAAACTGTTTTTT. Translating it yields CAISPWTGVNEKLFF.